These T cell receptor beta chains were read from a single sample in a study of cytomegalovirus exposure and HLA in healthy donors. Assay: immunoSEQ multiplex PCR; the TCRdb copy retains only in-frame clones and omits some. Of 150,000 to 200,000 clones listed, roughly 82% are singletons. Sequenced: PBMCs. The receptors stem from a woman in her 30s in good health and CMV-seronegative. CDR3s include the opening cysteine and the closing phenylalanine or tryptophan. Each record gives: D gene, clone size, V gene, J gene, CDR3 protein, CDR3 DNA. A D gene is named only where the DNA matches it firmly. Clone size is not always given. Where it is, it says once, few, many or a class for expanded clones.

TRBD1	NA	TRBV7-6	TRBJ2-1	CASSPGTASYNEQFF	TGTGCCAGCAGCCCCGGGACAGCCTCCTACAATGAGCAGTTCTTC
TRBD1	few	TRBV28	TRBJ1-2	CASSYRGNYGYTF	TGTGCCAGCAGTTACAGGGGTAACTATGGCTACACCTTC
NA	NA	TRBV14	TRBJ1-1	CASSPLEGVNTEAFF	TGTGCCAGCAGCCCTCTTGAGGGGGTGAACACTGAAGCTTTCTTT
TRBD1	NA	TRBV10-3	TRBJ1-1	CAISFTAGQPMNTEAFF	TGTGCCATCAGCTTTACGGCGGGACAGCCCATGAACACTGAAGCTTTCTTT
NA	NA	TRBV10-2	TRBJ1-4	CASSLGLWNEKLFF	TGCGCCAGCAGCTTGGGCCTTTGGAATGAAAAACTGTTTTTT
TRBD2	NA	TRBV7-2	TRBJ2-2	CASSRLAGGAGELFF	TGTGCCAGCAGCCGACTAGCGGGAGGGGCCGGGGAGCTGTTTTTT
TRBD1	NA	TRBV5-6	TRBJ1-6	CASSLSPGQRSPLHF	TGTGCCAGCAGCTTATCGCCGGGACAGCGATCACCCCTCCACTTT
TRBD1	NA	TRBV6-1	TRBJ1-2	CASSPRDRGDTF	TGTGCCAGCAGTCCTCGGGACAGGGGAGACACCTTC
TRBD1	NA	TRBV7-2	TRBJ1-5	CASSPGGARSNQPQHF	TGTGCCAGCAGCCCAGGGGGCGCCAGGAGCAATCAGCCCCAGCATTTT
TRBD2	few	TRBV7-2	TRBJ2-7	CASSLEGTSGTYEQYF	TGTGCCAGCAGCTTAGAAGGGACTAGCGGAACCTACGAGCAGTACTTC
NA	NA	TRBV29-1	TRBJ2-6	CSVAGGTDPSGANVLPF	NA
NA	NA	TRBV29-1	TRBJ1-5	CSVRGDHSNQPQHF	TGCAGCGTACGGGGGGACCATAGCAATCAGCCCCAGCATTTT
NA	few	TRBV7-7	TRBJ2-5	CASSEAETQYF	TGTGCTAGCAGCGAAGCAGAGACCCAGTACTTC
NA	NA	TRBV28	TRBJ1-5	CASSSLFGGSNQPQHF	TGTGCCAGCAGCTCTCTATTTGGGGGGAGCAATCAGCCCCAGCATTTT
NA	NA	TRBV5-1	TRBJ2-3	CASSYGRGPDTQYF	TGCGCCAGCAGCTACGGGAGGGGGCCAGATACGCAGTATTTT
TRBD1	NA	TRBV27	TRBJ2-5	CASSLRAATGGRETQYF	TGTGCCAGCAGTTTACGGGCCGCGACAGGGGGGAGGGAGACCCAGTACTTC